This is a list of T cell receptor beta chains from one sample in a study of T-cell reconstitution after alpha-beta-depleted transplantation in children. TCRdb recomputed calls from the PCR reads with MiXCR, one row per CDR3 protein. The data contain roughly 180,000 distinct CDR3 sequences, around 10% of them singletons. Specimen: PBMCs, collected before TCRalphabeta/CD19-depleted stem cell transplant. These receptors came from a boy aged 2 to 10 with acute myeloid leukemia, due to receive a stem cell transplant. Each CDR3 is given with its conserved first and last residue. D genes are given only for firm matches. Rows give clone size only sometimes, using once, few, many, or a class for an expanded clone.

>TRBJ2-5|TRBV20-1|many|.
CSASNPVLGLGAGETQYF
TGCAGTGCTAGTAATCCCGTTCTAGGACTGGGCGCGGGAGAGACCCAGTACTTC
>TRBJ2-1|TRBV11-2|many|TRBD1
CASSALSGQGRQFF
TGTGCCAGCAGCGCCCTCTCTGGACAGGGCCGGCAGTTCTTC
>TRBJ2-7|TRBV29-1|many|.
CSAEGAYEQYF
TGCAGCGCGGAGGGGGCCTACGAGCAGTACTTC
>TRBJ2-7|TRBV14|many|.
CASSQFAGVVSYEQYF
TGTGCCAGCAGCCAATTCGCGGGCGTAGTATCCTACGAGCAGTACTTC
>TRBJ2-1|TRBV20-1|.|.
CSARVAASTKSSYNEQFF
TGCAGTGCTAGAGTCGCGGCTAGCACAAAGAGCTCCTACAATGAGCAGTTCTTC
>TRBJ1-1|TRBV30|.|.
CAWSVLAGTGTFF
TGTGCCTGGAGTGTATTAGCAGGGACCGGGACTTTCTTT
>TRBJ2-2|TRBV7-6|many|TRBD1
CASSLLGGTGSTGELFF
TGTGCCAGCAGCTTATTAGGCGGGACAGGGAGCACCGGGGAGCTGTTTTTT
>TRBJ2-1|TRBV5-6|many|.
CASSLDGADSYNEQFF
TGTGCCAGCAGCTTGGACGGGGCGGACTCCTACAATGAGCAGTTCTTC
>TRBJ2-7|TRBV5-1|many|.
CASSLAVARDEQYF
TGCGCCAGCAGCTTGGCCGTCGCAAGGGATGAGCAGTACTTC
>TRBJ2-1|TRBV3-1|.|.
CASTTYLAPLYNEQFF
TGTGCCTCCACCACATATCTAGCGCCCCTCTACAATGAGCAGTTCTTC
>TRBJ2-1|TRBV5-1|many|TRBD2
CASSSGTILYNEQFF
TGCGCCAGCAGCTCCGGGACTATTCTCTACAATGAGCAGTTCTTC
>TRBJ2-5|TRBV4-1|many|.
CASSQPTSGQGKTQYF
TGCGCCAGCAGCCAACCGACTAGCGGACAGGGGAAGACCCAGTACTTC
>TRBJ1-1|TRBV5-5|many|TRBD1
CASSLGQGRGTEAFF
TGTGCCAGCAGCTTGGGACAGGGTCGGGGCACTGAAGCTTTCTTT
>TRBJ2-4|TRBV5-1|many|.
CASSNGLTPPIQYF
TGCGCCAGCAGCAACGGACTGACCCCACCCATTCAGTACTTC
>TRBJ2-2|TRBV6-4|many|TRBD2
CASSDSSGDTGELFF
TGTGCCAGCAGTGACTCTAGCGGGGACACCGGGGAGCTGTTTTTT
>TRBJ1-2|TRBV6-1|many|.
CASRVTGAPTRGYTF
TGTGCCAGCAGGGTAACCGGGGCCCCAACTAGGGGCTACACCTTC
>TRBJ2-1|TRBV7-8|many|.
CASSSATFEQFF
TGTGCCAGCAGCTCGGCGACCTTTGAGCAGTTCTTC
>TRBJ2-3|TRBV20-1|many|TRBD2
CSATGLAGESSTDTQYF
TGCAGTGCTACGGGACTAGCGGGAGAATCTAGCACAGATACGCAGTATTTT
>TRBJ2-3|TRBV5-1|many|TRBD2
CASRTSGGSTDTQYF
TGCGCCAGCAGGACTAGCGGGGGGTCTACAGATACGCAGTATTTT
>TRBJ2-1|TRBV6-1|many|TRBD2
CASNGGNNEQFF
TGTGCCAGCAACGGGGGGAACAATGAGCAGTTCTTC
>TRBJ2-7|TRBV28|once|.
CASSLYAEQYF
TGTGCCAGCAGTTTATACGCAGAACAGTACTTC
>TRBJ1-5|TRBV3-1|.|TRBD1
CASSHGTGPNQPQHF
TGTGCCAGCAGCCACGGGACAGGGCCCAATCAGCCCCAGCATTTT
>TRBJ1-4|TRBV30|.|TRBD1
CAWSVRGTGEKLFF
TGTGCCTGGAGTGTACGCGGGACAGGGGAAAAACTGTTTTTT
>TRBJ2-5|TRBV7-2|many|TRBD1
CASSLDRTGEETQYF
TGTGCCAGCAGCTTAGATCGGACAGGGGAAGAGACCCAGTACTTC
>TRBJ2-1|TRBV6-5|many|TRBD1
CASSYADRVGVHNEQFF
TGTGCCAGCAGTTACGCCGACAGGGTAGGGGTCCACAATGAGCAGTTCTTC
>TRBJ2-1|TRBV6-1|.|.
CASSPGPIYNEQFF
TGTGCCAGCAGCCCAGGACCAATATACAATGAGCAGTTCTTC
>TRBJ1-1|TRBV30|many|TRBD1
CAWRDQGGHTEAFF
TGTGCCTGGAGAGACCAGGGGGGTCACACTGAAGCTTTCTTT
>TRBJ1-5|TRBV3-1|many|.
CASSQGQGGDQPQHF
TGTGCCAGCAGCCAAGGGCAGGGTGGGGATCAGCCCCAGCATTTT
>TRBJ2-5|TRBV28|few|TRBD1
CASTSTGVGETQYF
TGTGCCAGCACCTCAACAGGGGTTGGAGAGACCCAGTACTTC
>TRBJ2-1|TRBV24-1|many|.
CATSELEGNEQFF
TGTGCCACCAGTGAATTGGAGGGGAATGAGCAGTTCTTC
>TRBJ2-2|TRBV9|many|TRBD2
CASSMQRETNTGELFF
TGTGCCAGCAGCATGCAGCGGGAGACTAACACCGGGGAGCTGTTTTTT
>TRBJ1-1|TRBV6-1|many|TRBD1
CASSELDRGWAEAFF
TGTGCCAGCAGTGAACTGGACAGGGGTTGGGCTGAAGCTTTCTTT
>TRBJ2-3|TRBV7-7|many|.
CASSLEVAGTDTQYF
TGTGCCAGCAGCTTAGAGGTAGCCGGCACAGATACGCAGTATTTT
>TRBJ2-1|TRBV10-3|few|.
CAISESGALNEQFF
TGTGCCATCAGTGAGTCTGGCGCGCTCAATGAGCAGTTCTTC
>TRBJ2-5|TRBV12-3/TRBV12-4|many|TRBD2
CASSLTGGVRETQYF
TGTGCCAGCAGTTTGACGGGGGGGGTCCGGGAGACCCAGTACTTC
>TRBJ2-3|TRBV7-9|many|TRBD2
CASSGARLAGAPPTDTQYF
TGTGCCAGCAGCGGAGCGCGACTAGCGGGGGCCCCACCGACAGATACGCAGTATTTT
>TRBJ2-2|TRBV7-2|many|.
CASSPDPRWNTGELFF
TGTGCCAGCAGCCCGGACCCCCGGTGGAACACCGGGGAGCTGTTTTTT
>TRBJ1-5|TRBV19|few|.
CASSSSVSEVGGQHF
TGTGCCAGTAGTTCTTCGGTGTCGGAGGTGGGTGGACAGCATTTT
>TRBJ1-1|TRBV3-1|many|.
CASSQMSNTEAFF
TGTGCCAGCAGCCAAATGTCCAACACTGAAGCTTTCTTT
>TRBJ1-2|TRBV7-8|many|.
CASSLWEGSYGYTF
TGTGCCAGCAGCTTATGGGAGGGCTCTTATGGCTACACCTTC
>TRBJ1-5|TRBV4-1|many|.
CASSPTRSRGRGNQPQHF
TGCGCCAGCAGCCCCACCCGGTCCAGGGGAAGGGGCAATCAGCCCCAGCATTTT
>TRBJ2-1|TRBV7-6|many|TRBD2
CASRGLAGGVVQFF
TGTGCCAGCAGGGGACTAGCGGGGGGCGTTGTGCAGTTCTTC
>TRBJ2-3|TRBV2|once|.
CASSEAPSTSTDTQYF
TGTGCCAGCAGTGAAGCCCCCTCAACCAGCACAGATACGCAGTATTTT
>TRBJ1-6|TRBV30|.|.
CAWSVGHNSPLHF
TGTGCCTGGAGTGTAGGCCATAATTCACCCCTCCACTTT
>TRBJ2-3|TRBV5-4|.|.
CASSLEVRGGSFAGTDTQYF
TGTGCCAGCAGCTTGGAAGTTCGAGGGGGTTCTTTCGCTGGCACAGATACGCAGTATTTT
>TRBJ2-1|TRBV5-1|many|TRBD1
CASSLPRTGGGNEQFF
TGCGCCAGCAGCTTGCCCCGGACAGGGGGCGGGAATGAGCAGTTCTTC
>TRBJ1-6|TRBV7-3|many|.
CASSLTGGANSPLHF
TGTGCCAGCAGCTTAACCGGAGGGGCCAATTCACCCCTCCACTTT
>TRBJ1-5|TRBV7-6|many|TRBD1
CASSAARGNQPQHF
TGTGCCAGCAGCGCGGCCAGGGGGAATCAGCCCCAGCATTTT
>TRBJ1-1|TRBV5-5|many|.
CASSLNLGGFGTEAFF
TGTGCCAGCAGCCTCAATTTAGGGGGTTTCGGGACTGAAGCTTTCTTT
>TRBJ1-5|TRBV7-2|many|.
CASSPPGGNGNQPQHF
TGTGCCAGCAGCCCACCCGGTGGGAATGGCAATCAGCCCCAGCATTTT
>TRBJ2-7|TRBV20-1|many|.
CSARDSANEQYF
TGCAGTGCTAGAGATTCCGCAAACGAGCAGTACTTC
>TRBJ2-1|TRBV6-5|many|TRBD2
CASTSAGVINEQFF
TGTGCCAGCACTTCCGCGGGAGTAATCAATGAGCAGTTCTTC
>TRBJ1-2|TRBV20-1|many|TRBD1
CSAINRDRSLLGYTF
TGCAGTGCTATCAACCGGGACAGGTCATTATTGGGCTACACCTTC
>TRBJ1-1|TRBV5-5|many|.
CASSPLFGARYTEAFF
TGTGCCAGCAGCCCACTTTTTGGGGCAAGGTACACTGAAGCTTTCTTT
>TRBJ1-3|TRBV20-1|many|.
CSAREAGSGNTIYF
TGCAGTGCTAGAGAAGCAGGCTCAGGAAACACCATATATTTT
>TRBJ2-3|TRBV7-9|many|TRBD1
CASSPYLRDRESDTQYF
TGTGCCAGCAGCCCCTACTTACGGGACAGGGAGTCAGATACGCAGTATTTT
>TRBJ2-3|TRBV6-1|many|.
CASSERPGGTDTQYF
TGTGCCAGCAGTGAAAGGCCAGGGGGGACAGATACGCAGTATTTT